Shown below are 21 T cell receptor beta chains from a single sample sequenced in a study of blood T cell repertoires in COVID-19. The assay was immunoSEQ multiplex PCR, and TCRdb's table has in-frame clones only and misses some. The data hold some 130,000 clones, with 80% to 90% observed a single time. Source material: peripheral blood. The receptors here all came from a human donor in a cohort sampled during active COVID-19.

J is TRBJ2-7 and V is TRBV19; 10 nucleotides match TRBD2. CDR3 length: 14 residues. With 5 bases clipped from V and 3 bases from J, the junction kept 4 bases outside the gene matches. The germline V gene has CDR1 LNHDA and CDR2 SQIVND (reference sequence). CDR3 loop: CASSRLAGDYEQYF. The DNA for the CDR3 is TGTGCCAGTAGTCGTCTAGCGGGAGACTACGAGCAGTACTTC.

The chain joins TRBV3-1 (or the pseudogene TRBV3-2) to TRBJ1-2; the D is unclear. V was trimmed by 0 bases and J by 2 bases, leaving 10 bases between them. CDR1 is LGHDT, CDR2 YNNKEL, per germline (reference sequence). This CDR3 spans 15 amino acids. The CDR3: CASSQEINGNYGYTF. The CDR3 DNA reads TGTGCCAGCAGCCAAGAGATCAACGGGAACTATGGCTACACCTTC.

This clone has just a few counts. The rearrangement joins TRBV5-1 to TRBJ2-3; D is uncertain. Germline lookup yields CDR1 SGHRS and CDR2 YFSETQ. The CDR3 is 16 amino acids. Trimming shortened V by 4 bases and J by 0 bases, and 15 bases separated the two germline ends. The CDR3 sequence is CASSGALRGSTDTQYF. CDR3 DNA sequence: TGCGCCAGCAGCGGCGCCCTTCGAGGAAGCACAGATACGCAGTATTTT.

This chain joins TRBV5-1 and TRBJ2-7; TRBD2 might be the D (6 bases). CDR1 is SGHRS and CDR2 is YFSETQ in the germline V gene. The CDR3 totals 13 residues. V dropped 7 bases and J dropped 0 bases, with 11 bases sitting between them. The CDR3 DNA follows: TGCGCCAGCTTCAATAGCGGCTCCTACGAGCAGTACTTC. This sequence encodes CASFNSGSYEQYF.

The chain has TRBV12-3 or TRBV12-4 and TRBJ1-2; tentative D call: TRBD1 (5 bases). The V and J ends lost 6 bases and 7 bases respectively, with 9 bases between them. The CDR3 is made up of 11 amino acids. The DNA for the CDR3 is TGTGCCAGCAGGGCAACAGGTGGCTACACCTTC. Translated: CASRATGGYTF.

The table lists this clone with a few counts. This CDR3 reads CASSLGPPAGTEAFF. As DNA, the CDR3 is TGTGCCAGCAGCTTAGGGCCCCCGGCGGGCACTGAAGCTTTCTTT. This chain uses TRBV13 with TRBJ1-1; D uncertain. Trimming took off 0 bases at V and 4 bases at J, with 12 bases between the two ends. Germline V CDR1 and CDR2: PRHDT, FYEKMQ (reference sequence). The CDR3 consists of 15 residues.

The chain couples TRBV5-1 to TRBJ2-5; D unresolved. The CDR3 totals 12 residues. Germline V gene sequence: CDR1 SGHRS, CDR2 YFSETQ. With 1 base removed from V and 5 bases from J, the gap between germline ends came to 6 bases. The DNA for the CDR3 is TGCGCCAGCAGCTTGATGGAGGAGACCCAGTACTTC. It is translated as CASSLMEETQYF.

CDR3 DNA sequence: TGTGCCAGCAGTGAAGTCAGGACAGGACGCAGACCTTATGGCTACACCTTC. Protein: CASSEVRTGRRPYGYTF. The chain uses TRBV2 and TRBJ1-2; 7 nucleotides match TRBD1. V dropped 1 base and J dropped 5; count of bases not matched to a gene: 13. CDR1 SNHLY and CDR2 FYNNEI come from the germline V gene. The CDR3 totals 17 residues. The full variable domain, its missing parts supplied by reference TRBV2 and TRBJ1-2, is EPEVTQTPSHQVTQMGQEVILRCVPISNHLYFYWYRQILGQKVEFLVSFYNNEISEKSEIFDDQFSVERPDGSNFTLKIRSTKLEDSAMYFCASSEVRTGRRPYGYTFGSGTRLTVV.

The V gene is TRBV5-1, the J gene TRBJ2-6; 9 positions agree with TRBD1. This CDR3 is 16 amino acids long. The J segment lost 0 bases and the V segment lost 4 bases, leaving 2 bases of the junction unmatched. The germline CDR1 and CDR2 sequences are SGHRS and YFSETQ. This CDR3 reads CASSLTGGSGANVLTF. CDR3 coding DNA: TGCGCCAGCAGCCTGACAGGGGGCTCTGGGGCCAACGTCCTGACTTTC.

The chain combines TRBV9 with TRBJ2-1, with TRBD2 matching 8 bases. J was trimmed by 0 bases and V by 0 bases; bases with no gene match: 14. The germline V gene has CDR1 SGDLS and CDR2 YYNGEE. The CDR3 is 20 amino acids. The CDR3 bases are TGTGCCAGCAGCGTAGCAGGAGCGGGGGCCTTAAAGAGCTCCTACAATGAGCAGTTCTTC. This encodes CASSVAGAGALKSSYNEQFF.

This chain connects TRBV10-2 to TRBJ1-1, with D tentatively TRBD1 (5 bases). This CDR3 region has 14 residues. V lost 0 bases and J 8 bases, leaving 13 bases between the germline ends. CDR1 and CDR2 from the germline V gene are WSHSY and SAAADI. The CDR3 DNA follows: TGCGCCAGCAGTGAGTCTGGGGGAGGTCTCGAAGCTTTCTTT. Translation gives CASSESGGGLEAFF.

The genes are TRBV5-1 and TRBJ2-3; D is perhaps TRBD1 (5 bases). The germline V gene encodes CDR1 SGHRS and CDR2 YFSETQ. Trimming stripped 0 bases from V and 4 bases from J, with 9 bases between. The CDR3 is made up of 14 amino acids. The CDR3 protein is CASSLDQGSDTQYF. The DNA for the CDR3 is TGCGCCAGCAGCTTGGATCAGGGATCAGATACGCAGTATTTT.

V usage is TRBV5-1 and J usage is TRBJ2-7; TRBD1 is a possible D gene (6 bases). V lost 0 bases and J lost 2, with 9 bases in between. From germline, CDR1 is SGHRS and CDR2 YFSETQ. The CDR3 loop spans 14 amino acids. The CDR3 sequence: CASSLDREAYEQYF. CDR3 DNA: TGCGCCAGCAGCTTGGACAGGGAAGCCTACGAGCAGTACTTC.

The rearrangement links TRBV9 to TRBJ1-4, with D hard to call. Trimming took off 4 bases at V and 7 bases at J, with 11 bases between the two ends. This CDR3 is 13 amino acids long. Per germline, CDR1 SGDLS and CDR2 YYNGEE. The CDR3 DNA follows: TGTGCCAGCAGCCGACCGGGGAGTGAAAAACTGTTTTTT. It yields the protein CASSRPGSEKLFF.

The CDR3 spells CASSLASGGHYNEQFF. CDR3 coding DNA: TGTGCCAGCAGCTTAGCTAGCGGGGGGCACTACAATGAGCAGTTCTTC. The rearrangement joins TRBV7-9 to TRBJ2-1; 10 bases match TRBD2. The ends lost 0 bases at V and 3 bases at J; junction bases unmatched: 2. CDR3 length equals 16 residues. Germline V CDR1 and CDR2: SEHNR, FQNEAQ (reference sequence).

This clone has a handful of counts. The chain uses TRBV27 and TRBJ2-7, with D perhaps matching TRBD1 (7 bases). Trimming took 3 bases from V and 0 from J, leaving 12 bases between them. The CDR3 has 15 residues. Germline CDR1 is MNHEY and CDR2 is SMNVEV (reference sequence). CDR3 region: CASSFSGGGSYEQYF. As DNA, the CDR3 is TGTGCCAGCAGTTTCTCAGGGGGAGGCTCCTACGAGCAGTACTTC.

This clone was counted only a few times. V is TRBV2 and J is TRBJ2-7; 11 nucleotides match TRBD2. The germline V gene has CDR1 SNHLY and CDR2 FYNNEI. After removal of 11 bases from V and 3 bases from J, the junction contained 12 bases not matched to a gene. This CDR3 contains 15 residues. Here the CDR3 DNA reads TGTGCCGCCCTTCCCCTAGCGGGGGGCCACTACGAGCAGTACTTC. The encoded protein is CAALPLAGGHYEQYF.

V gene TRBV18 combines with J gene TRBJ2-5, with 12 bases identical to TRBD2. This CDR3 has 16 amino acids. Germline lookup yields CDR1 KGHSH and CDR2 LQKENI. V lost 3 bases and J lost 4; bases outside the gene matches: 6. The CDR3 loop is CASSPSLAGGRETQYF. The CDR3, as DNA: TGTGCCAGCTCACCTTCCCTAGCGGGGGGGCGAGAGACCCAGTACTTC.

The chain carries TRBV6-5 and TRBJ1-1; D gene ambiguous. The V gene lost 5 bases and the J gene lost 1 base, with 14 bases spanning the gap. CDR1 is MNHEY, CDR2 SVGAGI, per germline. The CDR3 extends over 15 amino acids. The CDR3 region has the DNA TGTGCCAGCAGTACACCCGGACTTAGGAACACTGAAGCTTTCTTT. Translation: CASSTPGLRNTEAFF.

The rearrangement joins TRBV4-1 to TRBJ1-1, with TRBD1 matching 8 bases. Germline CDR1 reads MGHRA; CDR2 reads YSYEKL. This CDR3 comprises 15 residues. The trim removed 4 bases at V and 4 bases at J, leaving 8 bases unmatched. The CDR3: CASSPGGRGGTEAFF. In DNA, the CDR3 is TGCGCCAGCAGCCCAGGGGGCCGAGGAGGCACTGAAGCTTTCTTT.

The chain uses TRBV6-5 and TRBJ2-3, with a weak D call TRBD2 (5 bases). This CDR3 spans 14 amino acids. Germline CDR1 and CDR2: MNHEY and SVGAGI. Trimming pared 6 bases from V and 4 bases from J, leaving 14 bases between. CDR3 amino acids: CASREDPGSDTQYF. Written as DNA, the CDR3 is TGTGCCAGCAGGGAGGACCCTGGGTCAGATACGCAGTATTTT.